A single sample is the source of the 14 T cell receptor beta chains below, sequenced in a study of blood T cell repertoires in COVID-19 (dated by TCRdb to 2019 to 2021). Library preparation was by the immunoSEQ multiplex PCR assay. TCRdb stores this immuneACCESS table with in-frame sequences only. Part of the clones is absent; in the studies checked, under half of the shortfall reflects unresolved V genes, and no reason is known for the rest. This sample is represented by tens of thousands of clones; about nine tenths of them were singletons. The leading ten clones occupy roughly 7% of the sample. Sequencing was performed on peripheral blood. These receptors came from a woman in her fifties or sixties with acute or convalescent COVID-19.

The CDR3 sequence: CASRHGLGQGDTIYF. The CDR3 DNA reads TGCGCCAGCAGGCACGGGTTGGGACAGGGAGACACCATATATTTT. This rearrangement joins TRBV4-1 to TRBJ1-3; 9 bases are a match to TRBD1. Germline V gives CDR1 MGHRA, CDR2 YSYEKL. The CDR3 sequence is 15 residues long. V lost 6 bases, J lost 8 bases, and 11 bases stayed unmatched.

The rearrangement uses TRBV3-1 (or the pseudogene TRBV3-2) and TRBJ1-2; D may be TRBD1 (6 bases). V gave up 0 bases and J gave up 13 bases, with 15 bases separating them. Germline V gene sequence: CDR1 LGHDT, CDR2 YNNKEL (reference sequence). This CDR3 contains 13 residues. CDR3: CASSQDPWTVFTF. As DNA, the CDR3 is TGTGCCAGCAGCCAAGATCCTTGGACAGTTTTCACCTTC.

The chain carries TRBV30 and TRBJ1-2, with D unresolved. The length of the CDR3 is 12 residues. Germline V gene sequence: CDR1 GTSNPN, CDR2 SVGIG (reference sequence). Trimming took off 7 bases at V and 4 bases at J, with 13 bases between the two ends. The CDR3 loop reads CASSEASYGYTF. The CDR3 nucleotides are TGTGCCTCATCGGAGGCGTCCTATGGCTACACCTTC.

The J gene is TRBJ1-1, the V gene TRBV7-8; 8 nucleotides agree with TRBD1. Unmatched junction bases numbered 7, after V lost 2 bases and J lost 5 bases. The CDR3 loop spans 15 amino acids. Germline V lookup: CDR1 SGHVS, CDR2 FQNEAQ. The CDR3, as DNA: TGTGCCAGCAGCTTAAGGGTGCGACAGGGGACTGAAGCTTTCTTT. Protein: CASSLRVRQGTEAFF.

This sequence joins TRBV28 and TRBJ1-5; D is perhaps TRBD1 (5 bases). The CDR3 is 12 amino acids. Germline CDR1 reads MDHEN; CDR2 reads SYDVKM. Trimming took 2 bases from V and 9 from J, leaving 8 bases between them. The DNA of the CDR3 is TGTGCCAGCAGTTTACTCGACAGGCCCCAGCATTTT. Translated, it gives CASSLLDRPQHF.

CDR3 sequence: CASSQSVGTSGLYNEQFF. In DNA, the CDR3 is TGCGCCAGCAGCCAGAGCGTGGGGACTAGCGGTCTTTACAATGAGCAGTTCTTC. The chain recombines TRBV4-3 with TRBJ2-1; 11 bases map to TRBD2. The V and J ends lost 3 bases and 4 bases, in that order; junction bases with no gene match: 11. The CDR3 runs 18 residues. The germline CDR1 and CDR2 sequences are LGHNA and YSLEER.

The chain joins TRBV4-2 to TRBJ2-2, with 8 bases identical to TRBD2. The CDR3 is 17 residues long. With V trimmed by 3 bases and J by 2 bases, 8 bases remained unmatched. From germline, CDR1 is LGHNA and CDR2 YNFKEQ. CDR3 DNA sequence: TGTGCCAGCAGCCACGCCTTAGCGGGACCTAACACCGGGGAGCTGTTTTTT. This gives the protein CASSHALAGPNTGELFF.

The V call is TRBV28, the J call TRBJ1-2; 8 bases map to TRBD1. CDR3 length: 14 residues. Germline CDR1 MDHEN, CDR2 SYDVKM. Trimming removed 7 bases from V and 6 bases from J; junction bases left unmatched: 10. The CDR3 here is CASNLDRVPHGYTF. The DNA for the CDR3 is TGTGCCAGCAATCTGGACAGGGTTCCACATGGCTACACCTTC.

To note about this clone: Other DNA sequences in the same sample also yield this CDR3. V gene TRBV6-5 combines with J gene TRBJ1-2; no reliable D call. The CDR3 spans 12 residues. CDR1 is MNHEY and CDR2 is SVGAGI in the germline V gene. Deletions cut 2 bases from V and 5 bases from J, with 6 bases between. In nucleotides, the CDR3 is TGTGCCAGCAGTTACGGAGGTTATGGCTACACCTTC. Translation gives CASSYGGYGYTF.

This clone was observed once. This chain uses TRBV28 with TRBJ2-7, with D perhaps TRBD2 (7 bases). Germline V CDR1 and CDR2: MDHEN, SYDVKM. V was pared by 2 bases and J by 3 bases, with 20 bases between. The CDR3 is 17 amino acids. The CDR3 loop reads CASSLKTGRERDYEQYF. DNA for the CDR3: TGTGCCAGCAGTTTAAAGACAGGTCGGGAGCGGGACTACGAGCAGTACTTC.

This clone was recorded only once. V usage is TRBV25-1 and J usage is TRBJ1-2, with TRBD1 as a possible D gene (5 bases). The germline V and J ends were trimmed by 6 bases and 1 base, with 15 bases remaining between them. Germline-derived CDR1 and CDR2 are MGHDK and SYGVNS. The CDR3 sequence is 15 residues long. CDR3 coding DNA: TGTGCCAGCAGCTCGTCCGGGACTCTTAACTATGGCTACACCTTC. Translation: CASSSSGTLNYGYTF.

The chain combines TRBV28 with TRBJ1-2, with D uncertain. CDR3 length: 14 residues. V lost 1 base and J lost 0, with 6 bases in between. Germline values: CDR1 MDHEN, CDR2 SYDVKM. CDR3 sequence reads: CASSLSRANYGYTF. DNA of the CDR3: TGTGCCAGCAGTTTATCCCGAGCTAACTATGGCTACACCTTC.

The count of this clone is one. The chain recombines TRBV5-4 with TRBJ2-1, with 7 bases fitting TRBD1. In germline, CDR1 is SGHNT, CDR2 YYREEE (reference sequence). This CDR3 is built from 14 residues. The ends lost 4 bases at V and 2 bases at J; junction bases unmatched: 3. The CDR3 nucleotides read TGTGCCAGCAGCGACAGGGATACCTACAATGAGCAGTTCTTC. This sequence encodes CASSDRDTYNEQFF. The whole variable domain, remainder taken from reference TRBV5-4 and TRBJ2-1, is ETGVTQSPTHLIKTRGQQVTLRCSSQSGHNTVSWYQQALGQGPQFIFQYYREEENGRGNFPPRFSGLQFPNYSSELNVNALELDDSALYLCASSDRDTYNEQFFGPGTRLTVL.

This clone occurred once. The chain is built from TRBV18 and TRBJ2-1; D is uncertain. Germline V gene lookup returns CDR1 KGHSH and CDR2 LQKENI. V was clipped by 3 bases and J by 3 bases, with 12 bases between them. The length of the CDR3 is 15 residues. The CDR3 coding sequence is TGTGCCAGCTCACCCTCCCAGAAATTCTACAATGAGCAGTTCTTC. This translates into CASSPSQKFYNEQFF.